The next 10 T cell receptor beta chains were all read from a single sample in a study of blood T cell repertoires in COVID-19. Clones were read by immunoSEQ multiplex PCR, and TCRdb kept only the in-frame ones, dropping some. Of 100,000 or so clones listed, 84% were seen once; the top ten hold 15% to 20%. Sequencing was performed on peripheral blood. The receptors come from a woman in her fifties or sixties with acute or convalescent COVID-19.

CDR3 loop: CASNRDKLSNQPQHF. Written as DNA, the CDR3 is TGTGCCAGCAACCGGGACAAGCTTAGCAATCAGCCCCAGCATTTT. The rearrangement joins TRBV2 to TRBJ1-5; maybe TRBD1 (6 bases). The CDR3 consists of 15 residues. Deletions cut 7 bases from V and 0 bases from J, with 13 bases between. The germline gives CDR1 SNHLY, CDR2 FYNNEI.

The chain has TRBV2 and TRBJ1-1, with D maybe TRBD1 (5 bases). The CDR3 extends over 15 amino acids. In germline, CDR1 is SNHLY, CDR2 FYNNEI. V gave up 5 bases and J gave up 0 bases, with 13 bases separating them. The CDR3 sequence is CASSPRGSLNTEAFF. CDR3 nucleotides: TGTGCCAGCAGTCCTCGGGGGTCCTTGAACACTGAAGCTTTCTTT.

V is TRBV30 and J is TRBJ1-5; D remains unclear. V lost 4 bases and J 0 bases, leaving 25 bases between the germline ends. Germline V lookup: CDR1 GTSNPN, CDR2 SVGIG (reference sequence). The CDR3 loop spans 19 amino acids. DNA of the CDR3: TGTGCCTGGAATACCAGGTGCGGGAGGGTCTCGTATAGCAATCAGCCCCAGCATTTT. This sequence encodes CAWNTRCGRVSYSNQPQHF. Full variable domain (remainder filled in from reference TRBV30 and TRBJ1-5): SQTIHQWPATLVQPVGSPLSLECTVEGTSNPNLYWYRQAAGRGLQLLFYSVGIGQISSEVPQNLSASRPQDRQFILSSKKLLLSDSGFYLCAWNTRCGRVSYSNQPQHFGDGTRLSIL.

This chain uses TRBV11-2 with TRBJ1-1; no reliable D call. In germline, CDR1 is SGHAT, CDR2 FQNNGV. Trimming took off 5 bases at V and 5 bases at J, with 9 bases between the two ends. This CDR3 is built from 12 residues. This CDR3 reads CASSIGATEAFF. CDR3 DNA: TGTGCCAGCAGCATAGGTGCGACTGAAGCTTTCTTT.

This clone showed up just once. V gene TRBV5-1 combines with J gene TRBJ1-3, with 7 bases fitting TRBD1. Germline V CDR1 and CDR2: SGHRS, YFSETQ. With V trimmed by 0 bases and J by 1 base, 10 bases remained unmatched. The CDR3 has 18 residues. CDR3 loop: CASSLAGTALDSGNTIYF. Here the CDR3 DNA reads TGCGCCAGCAGCTTGGCCGGGACAGCCTTAGATTCTGGAAACACCATATATTTT.

CDR3 nucleotides: TGTGCCTGGAGTCTTACATCGAACACTGAAGCTTTCTTT. Translating gives CAWSLTSNTEAFF. The chain uses TRBV30 and TRBJ1-1; no reliable D call. V was trimmed by 2 bases and J by 1 base, leaving 8 bases between them. Germline-derived CDR1 and CDR2 are GTSNPN and SVGIG (reference sequence). The CDR3 has 13 amino acids.

DNA for the CDR3: TGTGCCAGCAGTGAAGCCCCCAGGGGGTCCTACAATGAGCAGTTCTTC. Amino acid sequence: CASSEAPRGSYNEQFF. This chain joins TRBV2 and TRBJ2-1, with 7 bases identical to TRBD1. Trimming at V came to 0 bases and at J to 1 base, leaving 3 bases not matched to a gene. CDR1 is SNHLY, CDR2 FYNNEI, per germline. The CDR3 loop spans 16 amino acids.

This clone was picked up a small number of times. The J gene is TRBJ1-3, the V gene TRBV28; D is unresolved. V gave up 5 bases and J gave up 3 bases, with 14 bases separating them. Per the germline V gene, CDR1 is MDHEN and CDR2 is SYDVKM. This CDR3 has 15 amino acids. The CDR3 loop reads CASSLGSAGGNTIYF. CDR3 DNA: TGTGCCAGCAGTCTGGGCTCGGCAGGTGGAAACACCATATATTTT.

The gene calls are TRBV5-1 and TRBJ1-4; a weak D match, TRBD1 (5 bases). Trimming took off 0 bases at V and 6 bases at J, with 9 bases between the two ends. The CDR3 contains 14 residues. CDR1 is SGHRS, CDR2 YFSETQ, per germline. CDR3 in DNA: TGCGCCAGCAGCTTGGGGGGCGCGGATGAAAAACTGTTTTTT. Translating gives CASSLGGADEKLFF.

CDR3 protein: CASSLPTMRGTDTQYF. CDR3 sequence (DNA): TGTGCCAGCAGCTTGCCAACAATGCGGGGCACAGATACGCAGTATTTT. The chain carries TRBV5-4 and TRBJ2-3, with D perhaps TRBD2 (5 bases). The CDR3 contains 16 residues. Germline assignment: CDR1 SGHNT and CDR2 YYREEE (reference sequence). V was shortened by 1 base and J by 1 base, with 13 bases between the two germline ends. The complete variable domain, with remaining parts taken from reference TRBV5-4 and TRBJ2-3, reads ETGVTQSPTHLIKTRGQQVTLRCSSQSGHNTVSWYQQALGQGPQFIFQYYREEENGRGNFPPRFSGLQFPNYSSELNVNALELDDSALYLCASSLPTMRGTDTQYFGPGTRLTVL.